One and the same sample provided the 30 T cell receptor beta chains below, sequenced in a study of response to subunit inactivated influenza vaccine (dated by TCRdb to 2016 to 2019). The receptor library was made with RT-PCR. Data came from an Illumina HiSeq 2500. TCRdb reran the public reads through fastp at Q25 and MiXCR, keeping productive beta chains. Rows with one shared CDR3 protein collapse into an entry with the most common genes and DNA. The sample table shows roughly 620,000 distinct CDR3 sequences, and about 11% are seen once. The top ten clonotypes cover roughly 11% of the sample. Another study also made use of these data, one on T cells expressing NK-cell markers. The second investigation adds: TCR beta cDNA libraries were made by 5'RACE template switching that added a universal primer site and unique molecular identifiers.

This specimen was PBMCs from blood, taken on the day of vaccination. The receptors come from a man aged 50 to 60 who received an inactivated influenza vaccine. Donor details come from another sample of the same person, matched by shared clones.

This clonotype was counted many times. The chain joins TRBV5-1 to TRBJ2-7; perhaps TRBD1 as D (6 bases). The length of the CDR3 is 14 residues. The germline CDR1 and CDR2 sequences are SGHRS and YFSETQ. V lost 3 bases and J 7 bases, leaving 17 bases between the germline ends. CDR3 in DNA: TGCGCCAGCAGCTCTACAGGGCTTAGTTCGGAGCAGTACTTC. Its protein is CASSSTGLSSEQYF. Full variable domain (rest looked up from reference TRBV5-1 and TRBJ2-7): KAGVTQTPRYLIKTRGQQVTLSCSPISGHRSVSWYQQTPGQGLQFLFEYFSETQRNKGNFPGRFSGRQFSNSRSEMNVSTLELGDSALYLCASSSTGLSSEQYFGPGTRLTVT.

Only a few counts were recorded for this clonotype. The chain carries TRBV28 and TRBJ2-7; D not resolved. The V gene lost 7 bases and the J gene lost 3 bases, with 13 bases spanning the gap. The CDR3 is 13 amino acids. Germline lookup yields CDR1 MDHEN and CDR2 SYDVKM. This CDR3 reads CASIPSLGYEQYF. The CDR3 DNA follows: TGTGCCAGCATCCCGTCGCTAGGCTACGAGCAGTACTTC.

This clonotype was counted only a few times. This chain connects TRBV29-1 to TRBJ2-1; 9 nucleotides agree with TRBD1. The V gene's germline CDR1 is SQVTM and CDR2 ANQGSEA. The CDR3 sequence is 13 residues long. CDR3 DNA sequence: TGCACCACCAGGTGGGACAGGGCAAATGAGCAGTTCTTC. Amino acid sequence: CTTRWDRANEQFF.

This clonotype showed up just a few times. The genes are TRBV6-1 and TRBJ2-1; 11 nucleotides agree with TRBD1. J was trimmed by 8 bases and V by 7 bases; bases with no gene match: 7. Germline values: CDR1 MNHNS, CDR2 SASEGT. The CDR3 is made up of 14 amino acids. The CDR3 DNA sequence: TGTGCCAGCACCAAGGACAGGGGGCAAGATGAGCAGTTCTTC. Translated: CASTKDRGQDEQFF.

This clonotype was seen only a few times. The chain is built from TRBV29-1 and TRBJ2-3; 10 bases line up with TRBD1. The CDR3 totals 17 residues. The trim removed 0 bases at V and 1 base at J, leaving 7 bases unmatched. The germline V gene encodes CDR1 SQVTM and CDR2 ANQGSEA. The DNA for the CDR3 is TGCAGCGTTGAAGATCGCCTGACAGGGGGCGGCACAGATACGCAGTATTTT. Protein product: CSVEDRLTGGGTDTQYF.

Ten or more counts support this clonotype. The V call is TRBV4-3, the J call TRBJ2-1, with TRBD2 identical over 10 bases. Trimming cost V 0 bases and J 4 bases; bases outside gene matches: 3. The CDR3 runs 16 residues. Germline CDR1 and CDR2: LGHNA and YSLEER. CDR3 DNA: TGCGCCAGCAGCCAAGACTGGACTAGCGGATACAATGAGCAGTTCTTC. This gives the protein CASSQDWTSGYNEQFF.

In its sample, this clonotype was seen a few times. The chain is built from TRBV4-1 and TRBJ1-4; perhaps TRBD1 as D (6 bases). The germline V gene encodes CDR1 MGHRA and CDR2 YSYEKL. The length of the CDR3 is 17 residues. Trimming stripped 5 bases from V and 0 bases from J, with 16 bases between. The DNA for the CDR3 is TGCGCCAGCAGCACCTCAGACAGGTCCTCAACTAATGAAAAACTGTTTTTT. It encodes CASSTSDRSSTNEKLFF.

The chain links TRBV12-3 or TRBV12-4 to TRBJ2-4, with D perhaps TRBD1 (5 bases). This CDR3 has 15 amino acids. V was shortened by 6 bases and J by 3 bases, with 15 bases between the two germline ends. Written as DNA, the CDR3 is TGTGCCAGCAGCCACGAAAAGGGGTTCAAAAACATTCAGTACTTC. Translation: CASSHEKGFKNIQYF.

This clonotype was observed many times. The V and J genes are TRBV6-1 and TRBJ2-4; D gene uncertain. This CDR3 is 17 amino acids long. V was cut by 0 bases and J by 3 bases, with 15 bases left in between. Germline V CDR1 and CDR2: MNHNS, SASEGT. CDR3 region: CASSEAAFGSHKNIQYF. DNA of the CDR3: TGTGCCAGCAGTGAAGCGGCCTTTGGTAGTCACAAAAACATTCAGTACTTC.

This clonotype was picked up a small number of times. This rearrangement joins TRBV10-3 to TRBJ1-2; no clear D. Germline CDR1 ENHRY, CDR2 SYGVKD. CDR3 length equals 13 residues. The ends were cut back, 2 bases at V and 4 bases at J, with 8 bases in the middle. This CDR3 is CAISEGRPYGYTF. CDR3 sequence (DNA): TGTGCCATCAGTGAGGGCAGACCCTATGGCTACACCTTC.

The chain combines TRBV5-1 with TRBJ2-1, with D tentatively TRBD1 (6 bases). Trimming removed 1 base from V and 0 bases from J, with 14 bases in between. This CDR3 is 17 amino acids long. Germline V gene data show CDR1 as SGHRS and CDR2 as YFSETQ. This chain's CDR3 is CASSLYQGISSYNEQFF. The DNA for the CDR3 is TGCGCCAGCAGCTTGTACCAGGGGATAAGCTCCTACAATGAGCAGTTCTTC.

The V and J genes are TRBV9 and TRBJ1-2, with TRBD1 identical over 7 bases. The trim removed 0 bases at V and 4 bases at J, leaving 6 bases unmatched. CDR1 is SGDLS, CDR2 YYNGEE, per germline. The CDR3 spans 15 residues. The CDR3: CASSVGQGGSYGYTF. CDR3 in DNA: TGTGCCAGCAGCGTAGGACAGGGAGGTTCCTATGGCTACACCTTC.

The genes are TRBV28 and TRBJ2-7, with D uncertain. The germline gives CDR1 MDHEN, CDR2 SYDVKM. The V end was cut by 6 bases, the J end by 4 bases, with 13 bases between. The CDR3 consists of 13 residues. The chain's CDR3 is CASRSGPLYEQYF. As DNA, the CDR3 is TGTGCCAGCAGGTCCGGGCCCTTATACGAGCAGTACTTC.

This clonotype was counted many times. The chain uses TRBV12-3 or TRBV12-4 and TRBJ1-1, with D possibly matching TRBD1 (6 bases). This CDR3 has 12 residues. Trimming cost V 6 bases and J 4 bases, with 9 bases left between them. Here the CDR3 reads CASRDSFTEAFF. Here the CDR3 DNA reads TGTGCCAGCAGGGACAGTTTCACTGAAGCTTTCTTT.

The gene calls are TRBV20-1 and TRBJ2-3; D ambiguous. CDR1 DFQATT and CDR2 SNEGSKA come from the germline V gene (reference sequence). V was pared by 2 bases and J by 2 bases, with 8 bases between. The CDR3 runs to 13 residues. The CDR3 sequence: CSARLPNTDTQYF. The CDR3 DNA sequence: TGCAGTGCTAGACTACCGAACACAGATACGCAGTATTTT.

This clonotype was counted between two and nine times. In nucleotides, the CDR3 is TGTGCCAGCAGCCAAGAAGCCGGGGGGGCCTACGAGCAGTACTTC. Protein sequence: CASSQEAGGAYEQYF. The chain combines TRBV4-2 with TRBJ2-7; 8 bases are a match to TRBD2. V lost 0 bases to trimming and J lost 2 bases; unmatched junction nucleotides: 3. This CDR3 spans 15 amino acids. The germline V gene encodes CDR1 LGHNA and CDR2 YNFKEQ.

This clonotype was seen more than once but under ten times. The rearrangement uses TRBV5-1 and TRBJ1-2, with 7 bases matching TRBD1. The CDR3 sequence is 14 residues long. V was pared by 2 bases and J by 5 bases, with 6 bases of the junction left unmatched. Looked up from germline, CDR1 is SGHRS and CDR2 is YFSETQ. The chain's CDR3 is CASSFGQVEYGYTF. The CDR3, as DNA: TGCGCCAGCAGCTTCGGACAGGTGGAGTATGGCTACACCTTC.

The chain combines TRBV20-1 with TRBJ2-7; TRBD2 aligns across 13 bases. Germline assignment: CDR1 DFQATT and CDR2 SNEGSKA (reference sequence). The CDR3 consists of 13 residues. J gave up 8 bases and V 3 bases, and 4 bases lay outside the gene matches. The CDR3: CSASPGLAGKQYF. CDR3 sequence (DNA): TGCAGTGCTAGCCCGGGACTAGCGGGAAAGCAGTACTTC.

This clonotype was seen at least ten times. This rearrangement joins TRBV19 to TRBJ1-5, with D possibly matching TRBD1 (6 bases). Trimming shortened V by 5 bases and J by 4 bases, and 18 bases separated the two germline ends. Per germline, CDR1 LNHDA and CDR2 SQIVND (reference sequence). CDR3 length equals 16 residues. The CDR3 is CASSPSMDRTNQPQHF. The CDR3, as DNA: TGTGCCAGTAGTCCGAGTATGGACAGAACTAATCAGCCCCAGCATTTT.

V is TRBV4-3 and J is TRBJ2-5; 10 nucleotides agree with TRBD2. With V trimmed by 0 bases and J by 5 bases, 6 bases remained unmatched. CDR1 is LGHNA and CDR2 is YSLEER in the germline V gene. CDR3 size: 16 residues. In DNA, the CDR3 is TGCGCCAGCAGCCAAGATATTACTAGCGGGACGGAGACCCAGTACTTC. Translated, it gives CASSQDITSGTETQYF.

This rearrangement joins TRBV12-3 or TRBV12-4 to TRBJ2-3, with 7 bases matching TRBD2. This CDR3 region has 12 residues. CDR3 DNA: TGTGTAAGCGGGGAAGGCACAGATACGCAGTATTTT. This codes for CVSGEGTDTQYF.

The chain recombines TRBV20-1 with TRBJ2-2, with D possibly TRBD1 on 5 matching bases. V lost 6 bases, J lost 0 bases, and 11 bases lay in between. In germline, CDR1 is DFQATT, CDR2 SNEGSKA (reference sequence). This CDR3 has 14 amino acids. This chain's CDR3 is CSALWGANTGELFF. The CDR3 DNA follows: TGCAGTGCCTTATGGGGCGCGAACACCGGGGAGCTGTTTTTT.

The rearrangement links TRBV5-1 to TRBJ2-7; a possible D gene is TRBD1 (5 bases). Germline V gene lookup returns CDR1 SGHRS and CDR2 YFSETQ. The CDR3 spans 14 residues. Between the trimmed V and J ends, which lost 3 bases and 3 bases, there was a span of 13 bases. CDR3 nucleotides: TGCGCCAGCAGCTACACTTCGACAGTCTACGAGCAGTACTTC. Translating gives CASSYTSTVYEQYF.

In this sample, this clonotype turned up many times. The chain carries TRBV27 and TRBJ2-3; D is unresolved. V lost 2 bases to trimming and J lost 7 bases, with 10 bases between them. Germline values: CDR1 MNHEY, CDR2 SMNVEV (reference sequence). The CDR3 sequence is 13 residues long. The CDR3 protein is CASSLSLDYTQYF. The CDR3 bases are TGTGCCAGCAGTTTAAGTCTGGATTATACGCAGTATTTT.

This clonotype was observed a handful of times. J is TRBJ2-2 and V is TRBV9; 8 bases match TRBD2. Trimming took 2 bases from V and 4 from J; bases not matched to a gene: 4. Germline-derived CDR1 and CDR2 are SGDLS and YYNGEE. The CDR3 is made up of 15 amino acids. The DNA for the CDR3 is TGTGCCAGCAGCGTGAGCGGGAGTGTCACCGGGGAGCTGTTTTTT. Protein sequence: CASSVSGSVTGELFF.

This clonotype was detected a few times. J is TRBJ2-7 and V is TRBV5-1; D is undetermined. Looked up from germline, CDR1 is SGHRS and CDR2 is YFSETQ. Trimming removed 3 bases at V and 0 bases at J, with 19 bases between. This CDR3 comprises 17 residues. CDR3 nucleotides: TGCGCCAGCAGCTATGAAACCTCCAGGTGGGACTCCTACGAGCAGTACTTC. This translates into CASSYETSRWDSYEQYF.

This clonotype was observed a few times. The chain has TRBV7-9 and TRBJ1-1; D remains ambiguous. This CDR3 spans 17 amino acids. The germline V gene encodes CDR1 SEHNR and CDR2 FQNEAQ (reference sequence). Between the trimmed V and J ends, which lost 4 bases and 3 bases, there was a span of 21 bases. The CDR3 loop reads CASSSNLDARRDTEAFF. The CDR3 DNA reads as TGTGCCAGCAGCTCAAACTTGGACGCCAGGAGAGACACTGAAGCTTTCTTT.

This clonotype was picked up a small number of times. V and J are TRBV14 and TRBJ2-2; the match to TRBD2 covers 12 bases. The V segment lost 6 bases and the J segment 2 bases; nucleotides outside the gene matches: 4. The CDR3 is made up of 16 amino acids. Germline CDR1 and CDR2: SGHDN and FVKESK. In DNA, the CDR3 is TGTGCCAGCAGTAGACTAGCGGGGGTAAACACCGGGGAGCTGTTTTTT. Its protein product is CASSRLAGVNTGELFF.

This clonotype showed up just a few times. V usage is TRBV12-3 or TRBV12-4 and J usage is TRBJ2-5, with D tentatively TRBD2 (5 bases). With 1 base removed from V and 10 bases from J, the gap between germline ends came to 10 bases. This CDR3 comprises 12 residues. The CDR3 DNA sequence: TGTGCCAGCAGTTTAGGAGGGAAGAGCCAGTACTTC. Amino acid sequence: CASSLGGKSQYF.

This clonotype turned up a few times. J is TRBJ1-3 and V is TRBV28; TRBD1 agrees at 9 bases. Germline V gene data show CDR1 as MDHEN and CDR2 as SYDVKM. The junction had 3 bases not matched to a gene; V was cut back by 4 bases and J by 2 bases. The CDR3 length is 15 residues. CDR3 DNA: TGTGCCAGCAGTTCCCGACAGGGGGCTGGAAACACCATATATTTT. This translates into CASSSRQGAGNTIYF.